This T cell receptor (beta chain) stems from a study of PD-L1 blockade in urothelial cancer. The assay was immunoSEQ multiplex PCR, and TCRdb's table has in-frame clones only and misses some. The sample holds some 110,000 clones; approximately 90% are singletons and the top ten take 3% to 4.5%. The CDR3 has 13 residues. V was clipped by 0 bases and J by 11 bases, with 14 bases between them. CDR1 KGHSH and CDR2 LQKENI come from the germline V gene. Indicated time point: peripheral blood 6 weeks after treatment start. Patients presented with locally advanced or metastatic urothelial carcinoma. This rearrangement joins TRBV18 to TRBJ2-7; possible D gene TRBD2, 5 bases. The TCR was taken from a man aged 55 to 70 with urothelial cancer. The sequencing used PBMCs, collected around atezolizumab (anti-PD-L1) treatment. CDR3 amino acids: CASSPPGRGWEYF. CDR3 sequence (DNA): TGTGCCAGCTCACCACCGGGCCGAGGGTGGGAGTACTTC. Full variable domain (outside the CDR3, taken from reference TRBV18 and TRBJ2-7): NAGVMQNPRHLVRRRGQEARLRCSPMKGHSHVYWYRQLPEEGLKFMVYLQKENIIDESGMPKERFSAEFPKEGPSILRIQQVVRGDSAAYFCASSPPGRGWEYFGPGTRLTVT.